One sample yielded the 9 T cell receptor beta chains listed below, sequenced in a study of CD4+ T cells in melanoma. The method was immunoSEQ multiplex PCR; TCRdb's version includes in-frame clones alone and lacks a portion of them. This sample yields around 20,000 clones, of which under 90% are seen a single time; 4.5% to 5.5% belongs to the top ten. Material: cells from a culture (not recorded whether cultured in vitro). Receptors originate from a human donor with melanoma.

This clone was recorded only once. The chain combines TRBV5-1 with TRBJ2-3; either TRBD1 or TRBD2 may supply D (5 bases each). V was cut by 4 bases and J by 0 bases, with 15 bases left in between. Germline-derived CDR1 and CDR2 are SGHRS and YFSETQ. This CDR3 spans 16 amino acids. CDR3 region: CASSTGTSSSTDTQYF. CDR3 coding DNA: TGCGCCAGCAGCACCGGGACCTCATCTAGCACAGATACGCAGTATTTT. Based on the CDR3 plus reference TRBV5-1 and TRBJ2-3, the full variable domain is KAGVTQTPRYLIKTRGQQVTLSCSPISGHRSVSWYQQTPGQGLQFLFEYFSETQRNKGNFPGRFSGRQFSNSRSEMNVSTLELGDSALYLCASSTGTSSSTDTQYFGPGTRLTVL.

The chain recombines TRBV7-6 with TRBJ1-5; the D is unclear. This CDR3 has 13 residues. The V end was cut by 2 bases, the J end by 5 bases, with 7 bases between. The germline CDR1 and CDR2 sequences are SGHVS and FNYEAQ. Written as DNA, the CDR3 is TGTGCCAGCAGCTTAACCCCCGATCAGCCCCAGCATTTT. Translating it yields CASSLTPDQPQHF. Looking up the rest from reference TRBV7-6 and TRBJ1-5 gives the full variable domain: GAGVSQSPRYKVTKRGQDVALRCDPISGHVSLYWYRQALGQGPEFLTYFNYEAQQDKSGLPNDRFSAERPEGSISTLTIQRTEQRDSAMYRCASSLTPDQPQHFGDGTRLSIL.

V gene TRBV5-1 combines with J gene TRBJ1-1; 7 bases line up with TRBD1. The CDR3 consists of 13 residues. Germline V gene lookup returns CDR1 SGHRS and CDR2 YFSETQ. V was clipped by 6 bases and J by 5 bases; unmatched bases: 7. Written as DNA, the CDR3 is TGCGCCAGCATCGGACAGGAGAGGACTGAAGCTTTCTTT. Amino acids: CASIGQERTEAFF.

The chain employs TRBV6-1 and TRBJ1-2, with D perhaps matching TRBD1 (6 bases). V lost 6 bases, J lost 5 bases, and 19 bases lay in between. Germline lookup yields CDR1 MNHNS and CDR2 SASEGT. The length of the CDR3 is 15 residues. CDR3 in amino acids: CASSDLATGSYGYTF. CDR3 bases: TGTGCCAGCAGCGACCTGGCGACAGGATCTTATGGCTACACCTTC.

This clone appeared a single time. This chain joins TRBV30 and TRBJ2-1; D not resolved. This CDR3 is 12 amino acids long. Trimming removed 2 bases from V and 5 bases from J, with 7 bases in between. Germline CDR1 reads GTSNPN; CDR2 reads SVGIG (reference sequence). The CDR3 sequence: CAWSYSHNEQFF. The DNA of the CDR3 is TGTGCCTGGAGTTATTCCCACAATGAGCAGTTCTTC.

The rearrangement uses TRBV19 and TRBJ1-2; 8 bases align to TRBD1. CDR1 LNHDA and CDR2 SQIVND come from the germline V gene (reference sequence). V was clipped by 3 bases and J by 6 bases; unmatched bases: 6. There are 14 residues in the CDR3. The CDR3 is CASSIPDRENGYTF. As DNA, the CDR3 is TGTGCCAGTAGTATCCCGGACAGGGAGAATGGCTACACCTTC. The full variable domain, completed using reference TRBV19 and TRBJ1-2, is DGGITQSPKYLFRKEGQNVTLSCEQNLNHDAMYWYRQDPGQGLRLIYYSQIVNDFQKGDIAEGYSVSREKKESFPLTVTSAQKNPTAFYLCASSIPDRENGYTFGSGTRLTVV.

V gene TRBV5-4 combines with J gene TRBJ1-2, with D unresolved. Germline V CDR1 and CDR2: SGHNT, YYREEE (reference sequence). The CDR3 has 12 residues. V was shortened by 2 bases and J by 0 bases, with 2 bases between the two germline ends. The CDR3 DNA sequence: TGTGCCAGCAGCTTATCTAACTATGGCTACACCTTC. Protein: CASSLSNYGYTF.

The chain couples TRBV21-1 to TRBJ1-4; the listed D gene, TRBD1, was not tested against the DNA. TRBV21-1 is marked as a pseudogene. This CDR3 region has 16 residues. The CDR3 coding sequence is TGTGCCAGCAGCAACCCGGTGGGACAGTTTAATGAAAAACTGTTTTTT. It translates to CASSNPVGQFNEKLFF.

V is TRBV30 and J is TRBJ2-1; D is unclear. This CDR3 is built from 12 residues. The germline V gene encodes CDR1 GTSNPN and CDR2 SVGIG (reference sequence). Trimming pared 0 bases from V and 10 bases from J, leaving 10 bases between. CDR3 region: CAWSVSRWEQFF. The CDR3 DNA sequence: TGTGCCTGGAGTGTTTCGCGATGGGAGCAGTTCTTC.